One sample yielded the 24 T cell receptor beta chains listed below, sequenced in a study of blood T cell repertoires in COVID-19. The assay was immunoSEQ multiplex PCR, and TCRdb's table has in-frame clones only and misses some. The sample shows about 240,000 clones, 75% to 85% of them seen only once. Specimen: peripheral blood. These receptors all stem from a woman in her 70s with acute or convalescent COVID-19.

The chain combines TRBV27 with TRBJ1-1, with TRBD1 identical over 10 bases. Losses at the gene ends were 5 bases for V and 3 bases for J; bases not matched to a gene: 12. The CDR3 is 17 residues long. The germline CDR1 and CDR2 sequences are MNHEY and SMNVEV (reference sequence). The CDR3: CASSKTVTGGADTEAFF. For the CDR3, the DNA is TGTGCCAGCAGTAAAACCGTGACAGGGGGCGCGGACACTGAAGCTTTCTTT.

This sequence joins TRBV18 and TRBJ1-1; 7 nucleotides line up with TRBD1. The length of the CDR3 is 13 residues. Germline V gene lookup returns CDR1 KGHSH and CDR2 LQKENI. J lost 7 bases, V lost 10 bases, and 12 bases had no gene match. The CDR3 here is CATVTGSVGEAFF. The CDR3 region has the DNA TGTGCCACTGTGACAGGGTCCGTTGGTGAAGCTTTCTTT.

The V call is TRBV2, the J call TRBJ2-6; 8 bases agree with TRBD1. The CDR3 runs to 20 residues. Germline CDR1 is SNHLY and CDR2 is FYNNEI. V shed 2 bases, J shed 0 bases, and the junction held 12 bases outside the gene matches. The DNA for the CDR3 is TGTGCCAGCAGTGAATGGGTAGGACAGGGTACCTACTCTGGGGCCAACGTCCTGACTTTC. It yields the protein CASSEWVGQGTYSGANVLTF.

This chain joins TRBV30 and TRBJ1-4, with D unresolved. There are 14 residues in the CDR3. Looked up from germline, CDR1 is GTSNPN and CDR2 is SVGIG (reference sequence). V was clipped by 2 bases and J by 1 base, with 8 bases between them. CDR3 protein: CAWSSDKTNEKLFF. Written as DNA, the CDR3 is TGTGCCTGGAGTTCCGACAAAACTAATGAAAAACTGTTTTTT. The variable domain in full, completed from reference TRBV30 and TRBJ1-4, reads SQTIHQWPATLVQPVGSPLSLECTVEGTSNPNLYWYRQAAGRGLQLLFYSVGIGQISSEVPQNLSASRPQDRQFILSSKKLLLSDSGFYLCAWSSDKTNEKLFFGSGTQLSVL.

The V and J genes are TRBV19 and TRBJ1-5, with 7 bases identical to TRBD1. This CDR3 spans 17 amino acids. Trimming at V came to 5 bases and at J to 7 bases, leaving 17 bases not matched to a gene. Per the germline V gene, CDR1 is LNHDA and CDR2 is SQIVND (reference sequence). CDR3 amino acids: CASSRQPGQSSGQPQHF. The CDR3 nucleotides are TGTGCCAGTAGTCGGCAACCGGGACAGTCCTCCGGGCAGCCCCAGCATTTT.

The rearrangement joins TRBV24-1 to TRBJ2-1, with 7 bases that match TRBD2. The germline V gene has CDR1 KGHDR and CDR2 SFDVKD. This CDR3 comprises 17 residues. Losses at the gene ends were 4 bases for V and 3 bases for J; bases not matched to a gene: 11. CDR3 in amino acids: CATSDSGTKGIYNEQFF. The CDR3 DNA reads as TGTGCCACCAGTGACAGCGGGACGAAAGGGATCTACAATGAGCAGTTCTTC.

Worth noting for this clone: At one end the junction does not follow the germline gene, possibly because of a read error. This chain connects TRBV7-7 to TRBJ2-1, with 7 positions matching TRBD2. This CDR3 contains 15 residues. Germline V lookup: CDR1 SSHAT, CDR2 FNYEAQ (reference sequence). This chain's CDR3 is CASSSTAGDYNEQFF. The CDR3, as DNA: TGTGCTAGCAGCTCAACTGCGGGGGACTACAATGAGCAGTTCTTC.

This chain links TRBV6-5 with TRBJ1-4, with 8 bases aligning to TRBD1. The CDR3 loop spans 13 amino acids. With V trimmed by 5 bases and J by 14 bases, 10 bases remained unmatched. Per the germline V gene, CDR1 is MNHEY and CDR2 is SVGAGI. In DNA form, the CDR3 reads TGTGCCAGCAGTCTTCTGACAGGGGATAACCTGTTTTTT. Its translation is CASSLLTGDNLFF.

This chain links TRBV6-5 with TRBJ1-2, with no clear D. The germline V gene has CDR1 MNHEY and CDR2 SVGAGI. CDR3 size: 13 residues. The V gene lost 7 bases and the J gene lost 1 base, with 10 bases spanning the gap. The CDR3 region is CASNYRSNYGYTF. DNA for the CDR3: TGTGCCAGCAATTATAGGAGTAACTATGGCTACACCTTC.

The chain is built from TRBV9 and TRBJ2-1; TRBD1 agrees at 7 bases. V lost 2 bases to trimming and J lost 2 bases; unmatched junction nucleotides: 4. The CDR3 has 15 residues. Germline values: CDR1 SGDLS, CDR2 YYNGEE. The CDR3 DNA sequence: TGTGCCAGCAGCGTCGGACAGGCCCCCTACAATGAGCAGTTCTTC. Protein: CASSVGQAPYNEQFF.

The CDR3 region has the DNA TGTGCCAGCAGTTTAAACAGGGATAGCAATCAGCCCCAGCATTTT. It encodes CASSLNRDSNQPQHF. The chain is built from TRBV27 and TRBJ1-5; tentative D call: TRBD1 (6 bases). The length of the CDR3 is 15 residues. The germline V gene has CDR1 MNHEY and CDR2 SMNVEV (reference sequence). Trimming removed 2 bases at V and 0 bases at J, with 8 bases between.

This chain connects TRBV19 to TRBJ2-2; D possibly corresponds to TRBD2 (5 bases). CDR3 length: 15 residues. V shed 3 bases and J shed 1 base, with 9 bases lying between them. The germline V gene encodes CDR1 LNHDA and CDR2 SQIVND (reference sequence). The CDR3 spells CASSILRGNTGELFF. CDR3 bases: TGTGCCAGTAGTATTCTTCGGGGGAACACCGGGGAGCTGTTTTTT. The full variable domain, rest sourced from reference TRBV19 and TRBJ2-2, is DGGITQSPKYLFRKEGQNVTLSCEQNLNHDAMYWYRQDPGQGLRLIYYSQIVNDFQKGDIAEGYSVSREKKESFPLTVTSAQKNPTAFYLCASSILRGNTGELFFGEGSRLTVL.

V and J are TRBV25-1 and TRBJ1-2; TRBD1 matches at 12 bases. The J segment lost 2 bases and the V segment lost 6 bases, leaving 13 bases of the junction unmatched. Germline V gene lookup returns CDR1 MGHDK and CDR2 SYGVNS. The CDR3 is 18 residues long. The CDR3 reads CASSPNSGQGAFNYGYTF. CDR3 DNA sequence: TGTGCCAGCAGCCCGAATTCGGGACAGGGGGCCTTCAACTATGGCTACACCTTC.

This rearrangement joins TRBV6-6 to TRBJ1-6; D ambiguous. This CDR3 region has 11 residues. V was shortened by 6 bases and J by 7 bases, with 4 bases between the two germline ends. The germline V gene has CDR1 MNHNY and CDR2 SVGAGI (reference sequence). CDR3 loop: CASRSNSPLHF. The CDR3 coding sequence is TGTGCCAGCAGGTCGAATTCACCCCTCCACTTT.

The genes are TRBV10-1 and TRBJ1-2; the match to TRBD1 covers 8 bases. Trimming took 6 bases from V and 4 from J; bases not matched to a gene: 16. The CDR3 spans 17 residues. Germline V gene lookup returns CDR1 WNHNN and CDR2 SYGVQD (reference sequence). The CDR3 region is CASRYLDRRGQGYGYTF. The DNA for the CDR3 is TGCGCCAGCAGATATCTGGACCGCAGGGGGCAGGGCTATGGCTACACCTTC.

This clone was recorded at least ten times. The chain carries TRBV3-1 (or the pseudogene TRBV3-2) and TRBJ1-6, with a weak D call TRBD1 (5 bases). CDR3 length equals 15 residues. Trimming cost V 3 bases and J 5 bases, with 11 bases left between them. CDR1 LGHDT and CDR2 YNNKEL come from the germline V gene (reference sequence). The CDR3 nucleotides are TGTGCCAGCAGCCACCAGGGTTACGATAATTCACCCCTCCACTTT. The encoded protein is CASSHQGYDNSPLHF.

CDR3 region: CASSARRRTGEREQYF. The CDR3, as DNA: TGTGCCAGCAGTGCGCGGCGGAGGACAGGGGAACGGGAGCAGTACTTC. This chain joins TRBV6-1 and TRBJ2-7, with TRBD1 matching 9 bases. Germline-derived CDR1 and CDR2 are MNHNS and SASEGT. After removal of 4 bases from V and 7 bases from J, the junction contained 14 bases not matched to a gene. The CDR3 runs 16 residues.

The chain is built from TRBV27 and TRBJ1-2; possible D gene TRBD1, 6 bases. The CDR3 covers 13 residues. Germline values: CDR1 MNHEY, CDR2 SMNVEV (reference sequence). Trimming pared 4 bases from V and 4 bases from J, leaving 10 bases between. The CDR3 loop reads CASSSQGTYGYTF. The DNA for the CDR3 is TGTGCCAGCAGTTCACAGGGTACCTATGGCTACACCTTC.

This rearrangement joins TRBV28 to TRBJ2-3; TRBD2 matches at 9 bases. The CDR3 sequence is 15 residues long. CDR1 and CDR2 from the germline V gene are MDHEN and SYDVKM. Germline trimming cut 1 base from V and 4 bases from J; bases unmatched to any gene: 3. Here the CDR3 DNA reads TGTGCCAGCAGTTTATTGGCGGGGGGGCCAGATACGCAGTATTTT. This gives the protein CASSLLAGGPDTQYF.

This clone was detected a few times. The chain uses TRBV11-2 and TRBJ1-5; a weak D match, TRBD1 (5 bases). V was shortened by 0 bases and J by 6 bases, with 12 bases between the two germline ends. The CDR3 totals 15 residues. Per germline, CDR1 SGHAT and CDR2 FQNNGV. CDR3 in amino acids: CASSLDQNGAQPQHF. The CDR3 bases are TGTGCCAGCAGCTTAGATCAGAATGGGGCTCAGCCCCAGCATTTT.

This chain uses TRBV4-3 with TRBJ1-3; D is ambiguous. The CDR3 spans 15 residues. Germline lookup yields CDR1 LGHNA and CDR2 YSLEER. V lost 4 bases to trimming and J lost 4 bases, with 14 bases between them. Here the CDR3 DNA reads TGCGCCAGCAGCCTGGGAGTTCTCTCCGGAAACACCATATATTTT. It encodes CASSLGVLSGNTIYF.

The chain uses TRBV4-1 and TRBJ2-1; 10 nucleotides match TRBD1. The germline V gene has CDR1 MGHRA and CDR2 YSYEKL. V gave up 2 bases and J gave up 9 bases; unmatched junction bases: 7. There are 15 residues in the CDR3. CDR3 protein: CASSQTGTGESEQFF. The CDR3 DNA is TGCGCCAGCAGCCAAACCGGGACAGGGGAATCTGAGCAGTTCTTC.

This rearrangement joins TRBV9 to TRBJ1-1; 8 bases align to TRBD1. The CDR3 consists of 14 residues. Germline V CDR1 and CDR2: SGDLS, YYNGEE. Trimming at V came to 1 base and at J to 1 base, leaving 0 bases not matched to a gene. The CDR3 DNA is TGTGCCAGCAGCGTAACAGGGGGGAACACTGAAGCTTTCTTT. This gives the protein CASSVTGGNTEAFF.

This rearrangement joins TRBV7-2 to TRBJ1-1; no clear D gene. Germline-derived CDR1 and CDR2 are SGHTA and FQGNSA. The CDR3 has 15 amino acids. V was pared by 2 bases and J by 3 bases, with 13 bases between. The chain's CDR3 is CASSLLSLSYTEAFF. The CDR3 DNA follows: TGTGCCAGCAGCTTACTGTCCCTTAGTTACACTGAAGCTTTCTTT.